The clone carrying this T cell receptor beta chain was seen ten or more times. These data belong to a study of T-cell reconstitution after alpha-beta-depleted transplantation in children. It was with unique molecular identifiers that the TCRbeta library was prepared. TCRdb reprocessed the PCR reads via MiXCR and lists one record per CDR3 protein. This sample has roughly 350,000 distinct CDR3 sequences, with approximately 10% found just once. The specimen comprised PBMCs from the stem cell graft donor, sampled from the stem cell graft. The TCR was taken from a human donor who donated a stem cell graft to a child with acute lymphoblastic leukemia.

CDR3 loop: CSHQGPYGYTF. The CDR3 nucleotides are TGCAGCCACCAGGGGCCTTATGGCTACACCTTC. V gene TRBV20-1 combines with J gene TRBJ1-2, with D possibly being TRBD1 (6 bases). The CDR3 is 11 amino acids. Looked up from germline, CDR1 is DFQATT and CDR2 is SNEGSKA (reference sequence).